A single sample gave rise to the 30 T cell receptor beta chains below, sequenced in a study of regulatory T cells in long-lasting Graves disease. The time point denotes: newly diagnosed GD, antithyroid drugs for less than 3 months. RNA isolated from PBMCs was used to make the TCR library. CDR3 regions were amplified by Arm-PCR using iRepertoire HTBI primers to build TCR beta libraries. MiXCR was run by TCRdb on the multiplex PCR reads, yielding one entry per CDR3 protein. The sample includes around 400,000 distinct CDR3 sequences, around 16% of them seen just once. Sample: peripheral blood mononuclear cells (PBMCs), taken at new diagnosis, from a patient treated with antithyroid drugs. These receptor sequences come from a female donor with Graves disease.

This clonotype was seen many times. This sequence joins TRBV5-5 and TRBJ2-3; 7 bases line up with TRBD2. Germline V gene lookup returns CDR1 SGHKS and CDR2 YYEKEE (reference sequence). The CDR3 sequence is 15 residues long. J was trimmed by 6 bases and V by 5 bases; bases with no gene match: 12. This chain's CDR3 is CASSSRDSRGDTQYF. Written as DNA, the CDR3 is TGTGCCAGCAGTTCGCGGGATTCGCGGGGGGATACGCAGTATTTT. The full variable domain, completed using reference TRBV5-5 and TRBJ2-3, is DAGVTQSPTHLIKTRGQQVTLRCSPISGHKSVSWYQQVLGQGPQFIFQYYEKEERGRGNFPDRFSARQFPNYSSELNVNALLLGDSALYLCASSSRDSRGDTQYFGPGTRLTVL.

In its sample, this clonotype was seen many times. V is TRBV6-5 and J is TRBJ1-5; tentative D call: TRBD1 (6 bases). Germline lookup yields CDR1 MNHEY and CDR2 SVGAGI. The CDR3 contains 18 residues. With 0 bases removed from V and 1 base from J, the gap between germline ends came to 16 bases. The CDR3 sequence is CASSYSGGPSGSNQPQHF. CDR3 sequence (DNA): TGTGCCAGCAGTTACTCAGGGGGTCCATCCGGGAGCAATCAGCCCCAGCATTTT.

This clonotype was counted many times. V and J are TRBV30 and TRBJ1-2, with D tentatively TRBD1 (5 bases). The CDR3 is made up of 13 amino acids. The V gene lost 8 bases and the J gene lost 2 bases, with 15 bases spanning the gap. CDR1 is GTSNPN, CDR2 SVGIG, per germline (reference sequence). This CDR3 reads CAGTGGKNYGYTF. For the CDR3, the DNA is TGTGCCGGGACTGGGGGGAAGAACTATGGCTACACCTTC.

This clonotype has just a few counts. Since a much larger clone is just one base distant, this may be a read error. The chain combines TRBV9 with TRBJ1-3; 9 nucleotides line up with TRBD1. Germline CDR1 SGDLS, CDR2 YYNGEE. The CDR3 spans 14 residues. The CDR3 reads CASSVGGQGSTIYF. CDR3 bases: TGTGCCAGCAGCGTAGGGGGACAGGGAAGCACCATATATTTT.

This clonotype was counted at least ten times. The chain couples TRBV20-1 to TRBJ2-5; 11 bases fit TRBD2. With V trimmed by 5 bases and J by 9 bases, 8 bases remained unmatched. This CDR3 contains 13 residues. The V gene's germline CDR1 is DFQATT and CDR2 SNEGSKA (reference sequence). CDR3 residues: CSAGLAGRGAQYF. CDR3 nucleotide sequence: TGCAGTGCTGGACTAGCGGGCCGGGGGGCCCAGTACTTC.

In this sample, this clonotype turned up many times. The rearrangement links TRBV7-9 to TRBJ2-1; 11 bases line up with TRBD1. V trimming: 1 base; J trimming: 8 bases; junction bases outside the gene matches: 10. The germline V gene encodes CDR1 SEHNR and CDR2 FQNEAQ (reference sequence). CDR3 size: 17 residues. The DNA for the CDR3 is TGTGCCAGCAGCTTAGTGGACAGGGGGCGGAATAGGGATGAGCAGTTCTTC. It yields the protein CASSLVDRGRNRDEQFF.

This rearrangement joins TRBV27 to TRBJ2-5; 9 bases are shared with TRBD2. Germline-derived CDR1 and CDR2 are MNHEY and SMNVEV (reference sequence). This CDR3 comprises 17 residues. After removal of 3 bases from V and 3 bases from J, the junction contained 11 bases not matched to a gene. CDR3 region: CASSFRFLAGKKETQYF. CDR3 nucleotide sequence: TGTGCCAGCAGTTTTAGGTTCCTAGCGGGAAAGAAAGAGACCCAGTACTTC.

This clonotype occurred many times. The rearrangement joins TRBV6-2 or TRBV6-3 to TRBJ2-2, with D possibly matching TRBD1 (5 bases). The CDR3 runs 14 residues. Per the germline V gene, CDR1 is MNHEY and CDR2 is SVGEGT. The germline V and J ends were trimmed by 7 bases and 1 base, with 10 bases remaining between them. The DNA for the CDR3 is TGTGCCAGCACTGACGGACAGAACACCGGGGAGCTGTTTTTT. This translates into CASTDGQNTGELFF.

This clonotype has at least ten counts. The rearrangement uses TRBV6-1 and TRBJ2-3; D may match TRBD1 or TRBD2 (6 bases each). This CDR3 spans 15 amino acids. From germline, CDR1 is MNHNS and CDR2 SASEGT. The ends were cut back, 6 bases at V and 6 bases at J, with 19 bases in the middle. The CDR3 here is CASSDWGAPLDTQYF. CDR3 sequence (DNA): TGTGCCAGCAGCGACTGGGGGGCCCCCTTGGATACGCAGTATTTT.

This clonotype appeared many times. The CDR3 sequence is CASSSLAAEQYF. DNA for the CDR3: TGTGCCAGCAGCTCACTAGCGGCAGAGCAGTACTTC. The chain carries TRBV7-9 and TRBJ2-7; 8 positions agree with TRBD2. This CDR3 is 12 amino acids long. With 4 bases clipped from V and 7 bases from J, the junction kept 3 bases outside the gene matches. Per germline, CDR1 SEHNR and CDR2 FQNEAQ (reference sequence).

As concerns this clonotype: A much bigger clone sits one base away, suggesting this may be a read error. DNA of the CDR3: TGCGCCAGCAGCCGCCCCGGGCGCCACGGATCCTACGAGCAGTACTTC. Protein sequence: CASSRPGRHGSYEQYF. This chain links TRBV11-2 with TRBJ2-7; D call uncertain. This CDR3 has 16 residues. The V gene's germline CDR1 is SGHAT and CDR2 FQNNGV. Based on the CDR3 plus reference TRBV11-2 and TRBJ2-7, the full variable domain is EAGVAQSPRYKIIEKRQSVAFWCNPISGHATLYWYQQILGQGPKLLIQFQNNGVVDDSQLPKDRFSAERLKGVDSTLKIQPAKLEDSAVYLCASSRPGRHGSYEQYFGPGTRLTVT.

The sample holds many counts of this clonotype. The genes are TRBV3-1 and TRBJ1-3; D call uncertain. This CDR3 region has 14 residues. In germline, CDR1 is LGHDT, CDR2 YNNKEL (reference sequence). The V end was cut by 1 base, the J end by 4 bases, with 8 bases between. CDR3 sequence: CASSQADLGNTIYF. CDR3 coding DNA: TGTGCCAGCAGCCAAGCAGACCTCGGAAACACCATATATTTT.

As for this clonotype: The junction departs from germline at one end; a sequencing error may be responsible. The chain recombines TRBV28 with TRBJ2-7; D remains ambiguous. This CDR3 comprises 12 residues. Germline CDR1 MDHEN, CDR2 SYDVKM. CDR3 in amino acids: CASSTRFYEQHF. The CDR3 DNA is TGTGCCAGCAGTACTCGATTCTACGAGCAGCACTTC.

The chain links TRBV7-2 to TRBJ2-3; 14 bases line up with TRBD2. This CDR3 contains 17 residues. In germline, CDR1 is SGHTA, CDR2 FQGNSA. The junction had 6 bases not matched to a gene; V was cut back by 3 bases and J by 4 bases. CDR3 in DNA: TGTGCCAGCAGCTTGGGGGGGACTAGCGGGAGATCAGATACGCAGTATTTT. The encoded protein is CASSLGGTSGRSDTQYF.

This clonotype was found many times. V and J are TRBV11-2 and TRBJ1-1; no firm D call. This CDR3 has 12 residues. V was clipped by 5 bases and J by 4 bases, with 8 bases between them. The V gene's germline CDR1 is SGHAT and CDR2 FQNNGV. The CDR3 loop is CASSKLLTEAFF. The CDR3 region has the DNA TGTGCCAGCAGCAAACTGCTCACTGAAGCTTTCTTT.

In this sample, this clonotype turned up many times. The gene calls are TRBV6-1 and TRBJ1-6; D is ambiguous. V gave up 6 bases and J gave up 8 bases, with 11 bases separating them. The CDR3 consists of 13 residues. The germline V gene encodes CDR1 MNHNS and CDR2 SASEGT. CDR3 coding DNA: TGTGCCAGCAGCATGAGGCAGGATTCACCCCTCCACTTT. Translating gives CASSMRQDSPLHF.

This clonotype has ten or more counts. V is TRBV28 and J is TRBJ1-2, with no clear D. Trimming stripped 7 bases from V and 1 base from J, with 13 bases between. CDR1 is MDHEN and CDR2 is SYDVKM in the germline V gene. The CDR3 runs 14 residues. DNA for the CDR3: TGTGCCAGCACCTTGGGCAGATATAACTATGGCTACACCTTC. It encodes CASTLGRYNYGYTF.

The gene calls are TRBV4-3 and TRBJ2-5; 7 bases map to TRBD1. CDR1 is LGHNA, CDR2 YSLEER, per germline. The CDR3 contains 16 residues. The trim removed 3 bases at V and 3 bases at J, leaving 10 bases unmatched. The DNA of the CDR3 is TGCGCCAGCAGCCAGTTTTCCGGGACAGCCAAAGAGACCCAGTACTTC. Amino acid sequence: CASSQFSGTAKETQYF.

About this clonotype itself: A read error may be the cause here, since a much bigger clone is one base away. In DNA form, the CDR3 reads TGTGCCAGCAGTTCAGGACCCCTCACCGATGAGCAGTTCTTC. The encoded protein is CASSSGPLTDEQFF. The genes are TRBV12-3 or TRBV12-4 and TRBJ2-1; D remains unclear. V was clipped by 4 bases and J by 8 bases, with 15 bases between them. The CDR3 length is 14 residues.

This clonotype was counted many times. V usage is TRBV30 and J usage is TRBJ1-4; D is unclear. Germline CDR1 is GTSNPN and CDR2 is SVGIG (reference sequence). Trimming took off 0 bases at V and 8 bases at J, with 4 bases between the two ends. CDR3 length: 11 residues. The chain's CDR3 is CAWSVAEKLFF. CDR3 coding DNA: TGTGCCTGGAGTGTAGCGGAAAAACTGTTTTTT.

Only a few counts were recorded for this clonotype. The chain uses TRBV18 and TRBJ2-3; no firm D call. Germline lookup yields CDR1 KGHSH and CDR2 LQKENI. V lost 0 bases to trimming and J lost 10 bases, with 11 bases between them. The CDR3 is 13 amino acids. Here the CDR3 DNA reads TGTGCCAGCTCACCACCCCAAACCAATCCGCAGTATTTT. This encodes CASSPPQTNPQYF.

The V call is TRBV4-1, the J call TRBJ2-1, with 10 bases matching TRBD1. Unmatched junction bases numbered 8, after V lost 3 bases and J lost 6 bases. The CDR3 has 16 amino acids. The germline CDR1 and CDR2 sequences are MGHRA and YSYEKL. The CDR3 DNA sequence: TGCGCCAGCAGCCAGTCCGGGACAGGGGTCGGCAATGAGCAGTTCTTC. This codes for CASSQSGTGVGNEQFF.

This clonotype showed up many times. The CDR3 protein is CASGLARLTPGEHSNQPQHF. The CDR3, as DNA: TGTGCTAGTGGTTTGGCACGCCTCACCCCGGGGGAACATAGCAATCAGCCCCAGCATTTT. The J gene is TRBJ1-5, the V gene TRBV12-5; perhaps TRBD1 as D (5 bases). Germline values: CDR1 LGHNT, CDR2 FRNRAP. V was shortened by 1 base and J by 0 bases, with 22 bases between the two germline ends. The CDR3 totals 20 residues.

The table lists this clonotype with many counts. V and J are TRBV6-5 and TRBJ1-5; D unresolved. The V and J ends lost 0 bases and 4 bases respectively, with 10 bases between them. Germline CDR1 is MNHEY and CDR2 is SVGAGI. The length of the CDR3 is 15 residues. CDR3: CASSYSNQGNQPQHF. The CDR3 DNA follows: TGTGCCAGCAGTTACTCGAATCAAGGGAATCAGCCCCAGCATTTT.

V and J are TRBV6-2 or TRBV6-3 and TRBJ2-6; 7 nucleotides agree with TRBD1. The trim removed 6 bases at V and 0 bases at J, leaving 11 bases unmatched. The germline V gene has CDR1 MNHEY and CDR2 SVGEGT. The CDR3 is 18 amino acids. CDR3 region: CASSLLTGVPSGANVLTF. The CDR3 bases are TGTGCCAGCAGCCTACTAACAGGGGTGCCCTCTGGGGCCAACGTCCTGACTTTC.

The chain is built from TRBV5-5 and TRBJ2-5; 10 positions agree with TRBD2. With V trimmed by 1 base and J by 4 bases, 22 bases remained unmatched. Germline CDR1 SGHKS, CDR2 YYEKEE (reference sequence). The CDR3 is made up of 21 amino acids. The CDR3 sequence is CASSLKMSPMSSAGGGETQYF. Written as DNA, the CDR3 is TGTGCCAGCAGCTTGAAAATGTCTCCAATGAGTTCAGCGGGAGGGGGAGAGACCCAGTACTTC.

This clonotype was recorded many times. DNA of the CDR3: TGTGCCAGCAGCCCAATCAGAGGATTGAACTCAGATACGCAGTATTTT. Translating gives CASSPIRGLNSDTQYF. The genes are TRBV3-1 and TRBJ2-3; D is unresolved. Germline loops: CDR1 LGHDT, CDR2 YNNKEL (reference sequence). Trimming stripped 4 bases from V and 4 bases from J, with 18 bases between. The CDR3 length is 16 residues.

The V gene is TRBV7-9, the J gene TRBJ2-7, with 7 nucleotides matching TRBD2. The CDR3 has 16 amino acids. Trimming removed 5 bases from V and 2 bases from J; junction bases left unmatched: 12. Germline loops: CDR1 SEHNR, CDR2 FQNEAQ (reference sequence). The CDR3 loop reads CASSPPRGGRTYEQYF. The CDR3 DNA sequence: TGTGCCAGCAGCCCCCCCCGCGGGGGTAGGACCTACGAGCAGTACTTC.

The J gene is TRBJ1-1, the V gene TRBV5-1; D is possibly TRBD1 (6 bases). CDR3 length equals 18 residues. Germline V CDR1 and CDR2: SGHRS, YFSETQ. The V gene lost 0 bases and the J gene lost 2 bases, with 20 bases spanning the gap. CDR3 nucleotide sequence: TGCGCCAGCAGCTTGGGGTTTGGTCTAGCGGACAGCAACACTGAAGCTTTCTTT. Its protein product is CASSLGFGLADSNTEAFF.

This clonotype was observed a few times. The gene calls are TRBV12-3 or TRBV12-4 and TRBJ2-7; TRBD1 matches at 7 bases. CDR3 length equals 13 residues. J gave up 3 bases and V 8 bases, and 7 bases lay outside the gene matches. As DNA, the CDR3 is TGTGCCAGCCGAGACAGGGACCTCTACGAGCAGTACTTC. Its protein is CASRDRDLYEQYF.